The 18 T cell receptor beta chains given below trace back to one sample, sequenced in a study of neurological immune-mediated disorders. TCRdb reprocessed the 5' RACE reads via MiXCR and lists one record per CDR3 protein. The data show approximately 53,000 distinct CDR3 sequences, about a tenth seen once. Described time point: longitudinal time-point 1 (baseline). Specimen: PBMCs. The source is a woman between 40 and 55 years old in good health.

This clonotype was observed a handful of times. The rearrangement links TRBV6-1 to TRBJ2-7; a possible D gene is TRBD2 (6 bases). Germline V gene sequence: CDR1 MNHNS, CDR2 SASEGT. The V gene lost 3 bases and the J gene lost 4 bases, with 16 bases spanning the gap. The CDR3 is 15 residues long. CDR3 protein: CASSEEGRMWYEQYF. The DNA for the CDR3 is TGTGCCAGCAGTGAGGAAGGGAGGATGTGGTACGAGCAGTACTTC.

This clonotype came up many times. J is TRBJ2-5 and V is TRBV5-1; D gene unclear. CDR3 length equals 14 residues. Germline V CDR1 and CDR2: SGHRS, YFSETQ. Trimming removed 4 bases from V and 2 bases from J, with 12 bases in between. The CDR3 reads CASSTPSVQETQYF. CDR3 nucleotide sequence: TGCGCCAGCAGCACCCCATCGGTGCAAGAGACCCAGTACTTC.

This clonotype was picked up many times. The rearrangement uses TRBV9 and TRBJ2-5, with D perhaps TRBD1 or TRBD2 (5 bases each). Germline V gene data show CDR1 as SGDLS and CDR2 as YYNGEE. V was clipped by 0 bases and J by 4 bases, with 16 bases between them. The CDR3 runs 16 residues. The CDR3 bases are TGTGCCAGCAGCGTAGCTTGGGACCTTGAGAGAGAGACCCAGTACTTC. Protein product: CASSVAWDLERETQYF.

In its sample, this clonotype was seen many times. The genes are TRBV7-8 and TRBJ2-3; TRBD1 agrees at 8 bases. Germline lookup yields CDR1 SGHVS and CDR2 FQNEAQ. V trimming: 5 bases; J trimming: 4 bases; junction bases outside the gene matches: 14. The CDR3 runs to 17 residues. CDR3 sequence reads: CASSPGPPGGAADTQYF. In DNA, the CDR3 is TGTGCCAGCAGCCCGGGCCCCCCAGGGGGCGCGGCAGATACGCAGTATTTT.

Many counts were recorded for this clonotype. The chain combines TRBV5-1 with TRBJ2-5; the D gene is possibly TRBD1 (5 bases). V was pared by 4 bases and J by 1 base, with 8 bases between. The CDR3 is 13 amino acids. The germline V gene encodes CDR1 SGHRS and CDR2 YFSETQ. The DNA for the CDR3 is TGCGCCAGCAGCGCCGACAGCCAAGAGACCCAGTACTTC. Its translation is CASSADSQETQYF.

This clonotype was recorded many times. The rearrangement uses TRBV4-3 and TRBJ2-5, with 8 bases matching TRBD1. The germline CDR1 and CDR2 sequences are LGHNA and YSLEER. This CDR3 has 15 amino acids. The trim removed 0 bases at V and 4 bases at J, leaving 4 bases unmatched. The CDR3 DNA is TGCGCCAGCAGCCAAGAATATACAGGGGGAGAGACCCAGTACTTC. This encodes CASSQEYTGGETQYF.

This clonotype has more than one count but fewer than ten. This chain links TRBV7-3 with TRBJ1-1; 8 bases are shared with TRBD1. Germline lookup yields CDR1 SGHTA and CDR2 FQGTGA. The CDR3 is 14 amino acids. J was trimmed by 3 bases and V by 6 bases; bases with no gene match: 6. The CDR3 DNA sequence: TGTGCCAGCAGAAGGGACAGGATGGACACTGAAGCTTTCTTT. It yields the protein CASRRDRMDTEAFF.

The chain is built from TRBV3-1 and TRBJ1-6; D remains unclear. From germline, CDR1 is LGHDT and CDR2 YNNKEL (reference sequence). The CDR3 sequence is 14 residues long. Trimming took 5 bases from V and 4 from J, leaving 9 bases between them. The CDR3 nucleotides are TGTGCCAGCAGCGGGTCGGCGTATAATTCACCCCTCCACTTT. Translation: CASSGSAYNSPLHF. The entire variable domain, with the rest obtained from reference TRBV3-1 and TRBJ1-6, is as follows: DTAVSQTPKYLVTQMGNDKSIKCEQNLGHDTMYWYKQDSKKFLKIMFSYNNKELIINETVPNRFSPKSPDKAHLNLHINSLELGDSAVYFCASSGSAYNSPLHFGNGTRLTVT.

This clonotype was seen only a few times. The chain recombines TRBV7-2 with TRBJ2-5, with D tentatively TRBD1 (5 bases). The V and J ends lost 5 bases and 1 base respectively, with 14 bases between them. Per germline, CDR1 SGHTA and CDR2 FQGNSA. CDR3 size: 15 residues. The chain's CDR3 is CASSPFPRAQETQYF. The CDR3 DNA reads TGTGCCAGCAGCCCCTTCCCCAGGGCCCAAGAGACCCAGTACTTC.

This clonotype has at least ten counts. The chain combines TRBV6-1 with TRBJ1-2; no definite D call. CDR3 size: 14 residues. Germline CDR1 is MNHNS and CDR2 is SASEGT. Trimming left V 4 bases short and J 0 bases short, with 9 bases between. Written as DNA, the CDR3 is TGTGCCAGCAGTGGCCAGGAAACTAACTATGGCTACACCTTC. Its translation: CASSGQETNYGYTF.

Many counts were recorded for this clonotype. CDR3 residues: CATRGGTEAFF. CDR3 nucleotide sequence: TGTGCCACCCGGGGGGGCACTGAAGCTTTCTTT. The chain is built from TRBV6-5 and TRBJ1-1; perhaps TRBD1 as D (5 bases). Germline V gene lookup returns CDR1 MNHEY and CDR2 SVGAGI. The CDR3 length is 11 residues. Trimming shortened V by 10 bases and J by 4 bases, and 10 bases separated the two germline ends.

This clonotype was counted only a few times. The rearrangement uses TRBV5-1 and TRBJ2-3, with D unclear. V shed 0 bases and J shed 1 base, with 12 bases lying between them. This CDR3 spans 16 amino acids. CDR1 is SGHRS, CDR2 YFSETQ, per germline. This CDR3 is CASSLAYGSGTDTQYF. The CDR3 nucleotides are TGCGCCAGCAGCTTGGCCTACGGTTCTGGCACAGATACGCAGTATTTT.

At least ten counts were recorded for this clonotype. The genes are TRBV29-1 and TRBJ2-1; 7 positions agree with TRBD2. The J segment lost 2 bases and the V segment lost 7 bases, leaving 5 bases of the junction unmatched. Germline lookup yields CDR1 SQVTM and CDR2 ANQGSEA. The CDR3 covers 13 residues. The CDR3 is CSATGGPYNEQFF. CDR3 nucleotide sequence: TGCAGCGCTACGGGGGGACCCTACAATGAGCAGTTCTTC.

The chain uses TRBV12-3 or TRBV12-4 and TRBJ2-2; D unclear. The V and J ends lost 6 bases and 0 bases respectively, with 5 bases between them. This CDR3 comprises 13 residues. This chain's CDR3 is CASRYTNTGELFF. The CDR3 nucleotides are TGTGCCAGCAGATACACGAACACCGGGGAGCTGTTTTTT.

This clonotype showed up many times. The rearrangement joins TRBV6-5 to TRBJ1-2, with 9 bases matching TRBD1. This CDR3 has 17 amino acids. The V and J ends lost 4 bases and 0 bases, in that order; junction bases with no gene match: 9. Germline-derived CDR1 and CDR2 are MNHEY and SVGAGI. CDR3 nucleotides: TGTGCCAGCAGTTCGGGACAGGGAATTGGTGCTAACTATGGCTACACCTTC. As protein: CASSSGQGIGANYGYTF.

This clonotype came up many times. The chain couples TRBV5-6 to TRBJ2-2, with D possibly TRBD2 on 6 matching bases. The CDR3 spans 16 residues. Germline V CDR1 and CDR2: SGHDT, YYEEEE. Trimming took 2 bases from V and 4 from J, leaving 15 bases between them. The CDR3 protein is CASSFGGHWGTGELFF. CDR3 DNA: TGTGCCAGCAGCTTCGGAGGGCATTGGGGCACCGGGGAGCTGTTTTTT.

The table lists this clonotype with a few counts. Since a much larger clone is just one base distant, this may be a read error. This chain joins TRBV6-2 or TRBV6-3 and TRBJ1-2; no reliable D call. Germline V gene lookup returns CDR1 MNHEY and CDR2 SVGEGT. CDR3 size: 13 residues. The V gene lost 8 bases and the J gene lost 3 bases, with 13 bases spanning the gap. In nucleotides, the CDR3 is TGTGCCAGCTCCGAGTGGTTCGACTATGGCTACACCTTC. Protein: CASSEWFDYGYTF.

This clonotype showed up many times. The chain has TRBV7-9 and TRBJ2-1; 12 bases align to TRBD1. CDR3 length equals 19 residues. J was trimmed by 1 base and V by 6 bases; bases with no gene match: 13. Germline V gene data show CDR1 as SEHNR and CDR2 as FQNEAQ (reference sequence). CDR3 protein: CASSPTGTGGQWSYNEQFF. CDR3 nucleotide sequence: TGTGCCAGCAGTCCGACCGGGACAGGGGGCCAATGGTCCTACAATGAGCAGTTCTTC.